This T cell receptor (beta chain) was recorded in a study of CD8+ T cells in alopecia areata. Regarding the study as a whole: While tofacitinib was given, many expanded lesional clones persisted in scalp and blood. Higher clonality and more expanded CD8+ clones appeared in lesional than normal scalp.

In each case, RNA was isolated and then reverse transcribed into cDNA as the sequencing template. The method was immunoSEQ multiplex PCR; TCRdb's version includes in-frame clones alone and lacks a portion of them. The profile covers some 180,000 clones, with roughly 50% appearing a single time and 10% to 14% taken by the ten largest. Per germline, CDR1 SQVTM and CDR2 ANQGSEA. The length of the CDR3 is 14 residues. Trimming at V came to 3 bases and at J to 3 bases, leaving 7 bases not matched to a gene. Notes on this clone: Antigen specificity is unknown.

The treatment is: oral pan-JAK inhibitor, 5-10 mg twice daily. Sorting separated CD4+ and CD8+ T cells out of PBMCs. This rearrangement joins TRBV29-1 to TRBJ2-5, with TRBD2 matching 7 bases. The receptor was isolated from a human donor with alopecia areata. The source was CD8+ T cells sorted from blood, collected at week 24, from a patient treated with tofacitinib. CDR3 amino acids: CSVEWSGLEETQYF. In DNA form, the CDR3 reads TGCAGCGTTGAGTGGAGCGGACTAGAAGAGACCCAGTACTTC.